This T cell receptor (beta chain) stems from a study of beta chain features in type 1 diabetes. Expressed TCRB transcripts were sequenced, since all the RNA that had been isolated was reverse transcribed. Sequencing used immunoSEQ multiplex PCR; TCRdb keeps in-frame clones, though not all of them. Here the sample spans hundreds of thousands of clones, over 10% being singletons. This clone has a handful of counts. What it binds is unknown. This CDR3 spans 15 amino acids. The V and J ends lost 4 bases and 0 bases, in that order; junction bases with no gene match: 3. Germline V gene lookup returns CDR1 MNHNY and CDR2 SVGAGI (reference sequence). Notes on the study in general: In the patient group, naive, central memory and Treg TCRB repertoires seemed more alike than in the healthy donor group. Shortening of TCRB CDR3s, moderate but significant, appeared in all four CD4+ subsets of Type 1 diabetes patients. Type 1 diabetes patients had fewer VDJ junction insertions and more deletions.

The receptor's source is a man between 18 and 35 years old with type 1 diabetes. The sample consisted of naive CD4+ T cells from blood. The rearrangement links TRBV6-6 to TRBJ2-7; 10 bases map to TRBD1. CDR3 nucleotides: TGTGCCAGCAGTTCCGGGACAGGGGTCTCCTACGAGCAGTACTTC. Its protein is CASSSGTGVSYEQYF.